This entry describes one T cell receptor (beta chain). This CDR3 is also generated by other DNA sequences in the sample. The data originate from a study of blood T cell repertoires in COVID-19. Study details: The United States, Italy and Spain provided the acute and convalescent COVID-19 samples. PBMCs, B-cell-depleted T cells, or T cells provided the cDNA or gDNA that made up the material.

Trimming cost V 2 bases and J 3 bases, with 4 bases left between them. The CDR3 sequence is 13 residues long. Original handling: Amplification of reference gene primers was used by the study to estimate nucleated cell counts. TCRdb's copy holds only in-frame clones and misses some; the assay was immunoSEQ multiplex PCR. The DNA gave D and trimming, while V, J and clone size come from that table. The repertoire holds 200,000 to 250,000 clones, with about 78% as singletons. The sequenced material came from peripheral blood. The J gene is TRBJ2-2, the V gene TRBV12-3 or TRBV12-4; D is unclear. This clonotype originated in a woman in her 70s with acute or convalescent COVID-19. CDR3 in amino acids: CASSLTDTGELFF. Here the CDR3 DNA reads TGTGCCAGCAGTTTAACGGACACCGGGGAGCTGTTTTTT.